This record covers a single TCR beta chain. The V gene's germline CDR1 is SGHNT and CDR2 YYREEE (reference sequence). The CDR3 loop spans 15 amino acids. J gave up 4 bases and V 4 bases, and 11 bases lay outside the gene matches. The sample is drawn from a study of T cell responses to AZD1222 COVID-19 vaccine. Using immunoSEQ multiplex PCR, the repertoire was profiled, and TCRdb retains in-frame clones only, with some absent. The sample shows 95,000 to 150,000 clones, more than 80% of them seen only once. The chain couples TRBV5-4 to TRBJ2-7; 7 bases match TRBD1. Sequencing used peripheral blood, obtained on day 0 of AZD1222 vaccination. This clonotype was obtained from an adult in good health. The CDR3 DNA is TGTGCCAGCAGCCTGCCCGGGACAGCTGATTACGAGCAGTACTTC. Translated, it gives CASSLPGTADYEQYF. Together with reference TRBV5-4 and TRBJ2-7, the CDR3 gives the full variable domain: ETGVTQSPTHLIKTRGQQVTLRCSSQSGHNTVSWYQQALGQGPQFIFQYYREEENGRGNFPPRFSGLQFPNYSSELNVNALELDDSALYLCASSLPGTADYEQYFGPGTRLTVT.